This T cell receptor (beta chain) originates from a study of blood T cell repertoires in COVID-19. Study background: The study drew acute and convalescent COVID-19 samples from the United States, Italy and Spain. Sources were T cells, B-cell-depleted T cells, or PBMCs; the material itself was cDNA or gDNA.

Here immunoSEQ multiplex PCR was the method, and the copy in TCRdb shows in-frame clones only, minus some. The sample consists of 200,000 to 250,000 clones, roughly 85% of them appearing once. Followed longitudinally, the Seattle patients had been enrolled during active infection. This CDR3 spans 16 amino acids. Germline V gene sequence: CDR1 SGHVS, CDR2 FQNEAQ. Trimming cost V 5 bases and J 1 base, with 14 bases left between them. V usage is TRBV7-8 and J usage is TRBJ2-2; a possible D gene is TRBD1 (6 bases). This receptor was obtained from a woman aged 70-85 years with COVID-19, enrolled during active disease. The sequencing sample was made of peripheral blood. CDR3 coding DNA: TGTGCCAGCAGCGACCGCTTACAGGGGAACACCGGGGAGCTGTTTTTT. It encodes CASSDRLQGNTGELFF.